One sample yielded the 25 T cell receptor beta chains listed below, sequenced in a study of T cells in Graves' hyperthyroidism and ophthalmopathy. Amplified TCR beta CDR3 regions derived from RNA transcripts. In the first-round RT-PCR of the TCR CDR3, the HTBI primer set was used. TCRdb re-derived calls from the multiplex PCR reads in MiXCR, one entry per CDR3 protein. The table has some 770,000 distinct CDR3 sequences, about a sixth seen once. Input material: blood. The origin of the receptors is a man between 18 and 35 years old with Graves' hyperthyroidism.

This clonotype was seen repeatedly, ten times or more. The chain is built from TRBV6-2 or TRBV6-3 and TRBJ1-1; D is unclear. This CDR3 is 12 amino acids long. CDR1 is MNHEY, CDR2 SVGEGT, per germline. V was clipped by 5 bases and J by 8 bases, with 12 bases between them. The CDR3 sequence: CASSLDIFEAFF. CDR3 sequence (DNA): TGTGCCAGCAGTCTCGACATATTCGAAGCTTTCTTT.

This clonotype has a count of ten or more. V usage is TRBV19 and J usage is TRBJ2-1, with a tentative D call TRBD2 (6 bases). This CDR3 spans 12 amino acids. V was trimmed by 1 base and J by 11 bases, leaving 9 bases between them. Germline values: CDR1 LNHDA, CDR2 SQIVND (reference sequence). In DNA form, the CDR3 reads TGTGCCAGTAGTATAGCCGCGGGACAGCAGTTCTTC. Protein sequence: CASSIAAGQQFF.

The V gene is TRBV5-8, the J gene TRBJ2-3, with TRBD1 as a possible D gene (5 bases). CDR1 and CDR2 (germline): SGHTS, YDEGEE. This CDR3 is built from 16 residues. V was shortened by 0 bases and J by 3 bases, with 14 bases between the two germline ends. In nucleotides, the CDR3 is TGTGCCAGCAGCTTGGTTGGACACCGACGAACAGATACGCAGTATTTT. This encodes CASSLVGHRRTDTQYF.

CDR3 sequence: CASVGQLNQPQHF. In nucleotides, the CDR3 is TGTGCCAGTGTAGGACAGTTAAATCAGCCCCAGCATTTT. V usage is TRBV19 and J usage is TRBJ1-5; maybe TRBD1 (6 bases). This CDR3 has 13 residues. Trimming stripped 8 bases from V and 4 bases from J, with 12 bases between. Germline V gene data show CDR1 as LNHDA and CDR2 as SQIVND (reference sequence).

Details on this clonotype: The CDR3 end shows no conserved phenylalanine or tryptophan, and so a read error is likely. For the CDR3, the DNA is TGTGCCAGCAGTCCCAAGGGGGCTGCATACTACGAGCAGTACTCC. Its protein product is CASSPKGAAYYEQYS. V usage is TRBV27 and J usage is TRBJ2-7, with TRBD1 identical over 7 bases. The CDR3 length is 15 residues. Looked up from germline, CDR1 is MNHEY and CDR2 is SMNVEV (reference sequence). J was trimmed by 3 bases and V by 5 bases; bases with no gene match: 10.

This clonotype has just a few counts. This chain uses TRBV9 with TRBJ2-7, with unresolved D. This CDR3 region has 15 residues. Germline-derived CDR1 and CDR2 are SGDLS and YYNGEE. Between the trimmed V and J ends, which lost 1 base and 2 bases, there was a span of 13 bases. This CDR3 reads CASSVSQVPTYEQYF. CDR3 nucleotides: TGTGCCAGCAGCGTATCTCAGGTCCCGACCTACGAGCAGTACTTC.

This clonotype showed up many times. This chain links TRBV12-3 or TRBV12-4 with TRBJ2-5; a weak D match, TRBD1 (6 bases). This CDR3 is 12 amino acids long. The V gene lost 7 bases and the J gene lost 8 bases, with 14 bases spanning the gap. The CDR3 nucleotides read TGTGCCAGCACACAAACCGGGACAACCCAGTACTTC. Its translation is CASTQTGTTQYF.

The chain carries TRBV19 and TRBJ1-5; D not certain. V dropped 0 bases and J dropped 5 bases, with 14 bases sitting between them. The CDR3 totals 16 residues. Germline V gene lookup returns CDR1 LNHDA and CDR2 SQIVND (reference sequence). The CDR3, as DNA: TGTGCCAGTAGTATAGACCCGACGGGCCCCTATCAGCCCCAGCATTTT. Its protein product is CASSIDPTGPYQPQHF.

The chain combines TRBV24-1 with TRBJ2-1; 13 nucleotides match TRBD2. With 3 bases clipped from V and 8 bases from J, the junction kept 9 bases outside the gene matches. CDR1 is KGHDR and CDR2 is SFDVKD in the germline V gene. The CDR3 runs 17 residues. CDR3 loop: CATSDITGTSGAYEQFF. The CDR3 DNA follows: TGTGCCACCAGTGATATCACCGGGACTAGCGGGGCGTATGAGCAGTTCTTC.

This clonotype has just a few counts. V is TRBV5-5 and J is TRBJ2-3, with 9 bases matching TRBD1. Germline V lookup: CDR1 SGHKS, CDR2 YYEKEE (reference sequence). This CDR3 spans 15 amino acids. V was pared by 2 bases and J by 3 bases, with 4 bases of the junction left unmatched. CDR3 amino acids: CASSFMTGGTDTQYF. Here the CDR3 DNA reads TGTGCCAGCAGCTTTATGACAGGGGGTACAGATACGCAGTATTTT.

The rearrangement joins TRBV29-1 to TRBJ2-7; D ambiguous. This CDR3 region has 13 residues. Germline assignment: CDR1 SQVTM and CDR2 ANQGSEA. V lost 2 bases and J lost 5, with 13 bases in between. The CDR3 sequence: CSVEPPECDEQYF. In DNA, the CDR3 is TGCAGCGTTGAACCGCCGGAGTGCGACGAGCAGTACTTC.

The chain recombines TRBV7-3 with TRBJ2-2; 9 positions match TRBD1. The ends lost 5 bases at V and 3 bases at J; junction bases unmatched: 13. This CDR3 comprises 18 residues. The V gene's germline CDR1 is SGHTA and CDR2 FQGTGA. The CDR3: CASSVQPGQGLDTGELFF. As DNA, the CDR3 is TGTGCCAGCAGCGTACAGCCGGGACAGGGACTTGACACCGGGGAGCTGTTTTTT.

Many counts were recorded for this clonotype. The gene calls are TRBV15 and TRBJ2-7, with 9 bases aligning to TRBD1. This CDR3 has 14 residues. The junction had 0 bases not matched to a gene; V was cut back by 1 base and J by 2 bases. Germline values: CDR1 LNHNV, CDR2 YYDKDF (reference sequence). The CDR3 DNA is TGTGCCACCAGCAGAGGACAGGGGGCCTACGAGCAGTACTTC. Its protein is CATSRGQGAYEQYF.

This clonotype was counted at least ten times. The rearrangement joins TRBV28 to TRBJ2-3; D may be TRBD1 (5 bases). The ends were cut back, 2 bases at V and 2 bases at J, with 11 bases in the middle. The CDR3 is 15 residues long. CDR1 and CDR2 (germline): MDHEN, SYDVKM. The CDR3 spells CASSLGDSFTDTQYF. In DNA form, the CDR3 reads TGTGCCAGCAGTTTAGGAGACAGTTTCACAGATACGCAGTATTTT. Complete variable domain (other parts from reference TRBV28 and TRBJ2-3): DVKVTQSSRYLVKRTGEKVFLECVQDMDHENMFWYRQDPGLGLRLIYFSYDVKMKEKGDIPEGYSVSREKKERFSLILESASTNQTSMYLCASSLGDSFTDTQYFGPGTRLTVL.

This clonotype has just a few counts. The rearrangement links TRBV24-1 to TRBJ1-1, with 7 nucleotides matching TRBD1. The CDR3 runs to 15 residues. In germline, CDR1 is KGHDR, CDR2 SFDVKD. After removal of 3 bases from V and 4 bases from J, the junction contained 7 bases not matched to a gene. CDR3 in amino acids: CATSDDRAEATEAFF. The CDR3 coding sequence is TGTGCCACCAGTGATGACAGGGCTGAGGCCACTGAAGCTTTCTTT.

This clonotype was seen a handful of times. This rearrangement joins TRBV9 to TRBJ2-7, with 9 bases matching TRBD2. There are 13 residues in the CDR3. In germline, CDR1 is SGDLS, CDR2 YYNGEE. V was clipped by 7 bases and J by 3 bases; unmatched bases: 5. CDR3 nucleotide sequence: TGTGCCAGCGGGCGGGAGGGGTTCTACGAGCAGTACTTC. Its protein is CASGREGFYEQYF.

The chain carries TRBV19 and TRBJ1-5; unclear D gene. Trimming removed 3 bases at V and 2 bases at J, with 8 bases between. CDR1 is LNHDA and CDR2 is SQIVND in the germline V gene (reference sequence). This CDR3 comprises 14 residues. The CDR3 loop reads CASSIQSGNQPQHF. The CDR3 DNA reads as TGTGCCAGTAGTATCCAGAGTGGCAATCAGCCCCAGCATTTT.

This clonotype was recorded at least ten times. The chain is built from TRBV20-1 and TRBJ2-7; 8 bases line up with TRBD2. Germline lookup yields CDR1 DFQATT and CDR2 SNEGSKA (reference sequence). CDR3 size: 12 residues. The V segment lost 6 bases and the J segment 1 base; nucleotides outside the gene matches: 2. CDR3 nucleotides: TGCAGTGCGAGACTAGCGTCCTACGAGCAGTACTTC. Its protein product is CSARLASYEQYF.

The sample holds many counts of this clonotype. The chain is built from TRBV11-3 and TRBJ2-1; 11 nucleotides align to TRBD2. The trim removed 6 bases at V and 5 bases at J, leaving 9 bases unmatched. The germline V gene encodes CDR1 SGHNT and CDR2 YENEEA. This CDR3 is built from 16 residues. The DNA of the CDR3 is TGTGCCAGCAGAAGACTAGCGGGAAAATTGGACAATGAGCAGTTCTTC. It yields the protein CASRRLAGKLDNEQFF.

This clonotype showed up just once. At one of its ends the junction is not consistent with the germline gene, which may arise from a read error. The chain uses TRBV20-1 and TRBJ1-2; perhaps TRBD1 as D (6 bases). The CDR3 totals 14 residues. CDR1 and CDR2 from the germline V gene are DFQATT and SNEGSKA (reference sequence). CDR3 bases: TGCAGTGCAAGAGGGGGGTCAATTAACTATGGCTACACCTTC. Protein sequence: CSARGGSINYGYTF.

Here the CDR3 DNA reads TGTGCCAGCAGCTCATACAGGGTAGCCGGCTACACCTTC. It specifies CASSSYRVAGYTF. The chain couples TRBV7-9 to TRBJ1-2; TRBD1 is a possible D gene (6 bases). The CDR3 covers 13 residues. The germline gives CDR1 SEHNR, CDR2 FQNEAQ (reference sequence). The germline V and J ends were trimmed by 4 bases and 8 bases, with 14 bases remaining between them.

V is TRBV7-9 and J is TRBJ1-4; D possibly corresponds to TRBD1 (5 bases). The germline V gene has CDR1 SEHNR and CDR2 FQNEAQ (reference sequence). The CDR3 sequence is 14 residues long. Trimming removed 1 base at V and 5 bases at J, with 8 bases between. In DNA form, the CDR3 reads TGTGCCAGCAGCTTAGGGGGCTGGAATGAAAAACTGTTTTTT. This encodes CASSLGGWNEKLFF.

The rearrangement joins TRBV6-5 to TRBJ2-5; D call uncertain. The V gene's germline CDR1 is MNHEY and CDR2 SVGAGI. The CDR3 totals 14 residues. V was cut by 3 bases and J by 2 bases, with 10 bases left in between. The CDR3 region has the DNA TGTGCCAGCAGTTATTATGGTGGGCAAGAGACCCAGTACTTC. This sequence encodes CASSYYGGQETQYF.

This clonotype has a handful of counts. The chain combines TRBV20-1 with TRBJ2-1, with a possible D match to TRBD2 (6 bases). CDR3 length equals 15 residues. Germline V gene sequence: CDR1 DFQATT, CDR2 SNEGSKA (reference sequence). In DNA, the CDR3 is TGCAGCGGAGCCGCTAGCCGGACGGGGCTAGCGGAGCAGTTCTTC. Translating it yields CSGAASRTGLAEQFF.

This clonotype appeared many times. The chain couples TRBV30 to TRBJ1-3, with D hard to call. CDR1 is GTSNPN and CDR2 is SVGIG in the germline V gene (reference sequence). The CDR3 extends over 11 amino acids. V lost 2 bases to trimming and J lost 2 bases, with 1 base between them. The DNA for the CDR3 is TGTGCCTGGAGTACTGGAAACACCATATATTTT. It encodes CAWSTGNTIYF.